The rows below give T cell receptor beta chains drawn from one sample of a study of blood T cell repertoires in COVID-19. Produced via immunoSEQ multiplex PCR; TCRdb's table is partial and in-frame only. The sample yields roughly 160,000 clones, roughly 88% seen once. Material: peripheral blood. Receptors originate from a man between 18 and 29 years old with acute or convalescent COVID-19. Each CDR3 is given with its conserved first and last residue. D genes are given only for firm matches. The size field is filled for only some rows; it gives once, few, many or a size class.

>TRBV28|.|TRBJ2-7|TRBD1
TGTGCCAGCAGTTTACTGGACAGGGGGCACCATACCGGAGCCTACGAGCAGTACTTC
CASSLLDRGHHTGAYEQYF
>TRBV27|once|TRBJ1-6|TRBD1
TGTGCCAGCGCCGACAGGGGAGGTTCACCCCTCCACTTT
CASADRGGSPLHF
>TRBV11-2|once|TRBJ2-7|.
TGTGCCAGCAGCTTAGGCGGGACTGGATACGAGCAGTACTTC
CASSLGGTGYEQYF
>TRBV5-4|.|TRBJ1-2|TRBD1
TGTGCCAGCAGCTTGGGGACAGGGATAGAGTATGGCTACACCTTC
CASSLGTGIEYGYTF
>TRBV5-1|.|TRBJ2-3|.
TGCGCCAGCAGCCCCCAGGAGCGGGCCACAGATACGCAGTATTTT
CASSPQERATDTQYF
>TRBV20-1|once|TRBJ1-1|.
TGCAGTGCTATAACTATCACTGAAGCTTTCTTT
CSAITITEAFF
>TRBV27|few|TRBJ1-5|.
TGTGCCAGCAGTACCTCAGGGAATCAGCCCCAGCATTTT
CASSTSGNQPQHF
>TRBV18|.|TRBJ1-1|TRBD1
TGTGCCAGCTCACCCGGACAGGGGCCCGGGGCTTTCTTT
CASSPGQGPGAFF
>TRBV15|.|TRBJ2-5|.
TGTGCCACCAGCAGAGATCGGGAGACCCAGTACTTC
CATSRDRETQYF
>TRBV10-2|.|TRBJ1-2|.
TGCGCCAGCGCCGTTGGGACAACCAGTGGCTACACCTTC
CASAVGTTSGYTF
>TRBV18|.|TRBJ2-3|.
TGTGCCAGCTCACCAAGGGGGGGCAACACAGATACGCAGTATTTT
CASSPRGGNTDTQYF
>TRBV30|.|TRBJ2-2|TRBD2
TGTGCCTGGAGTGGACTAGCGGGGGCAACCGGGGAGCTGTTTTTT
CAWSGLAGATGELFF
>TRBV30|.|TRBJ1-2|.
TGTGCCTGGAGTGTATGGGGGGATGGCTACACCTTC
CAWSVWGDGYTF
>TRBV30|.|TRBJ1-2|.
TGTGCCTGGAGTGCCAGCTATGGCTACACCTTC
CAWSASYGYTF
>TRBV7-9|.|TRBJ2-2|TRBD1
TGTGCCAGCAAGGGACAGGGAACCGGGGAGCTGTTTTTT
CASKGQGTGELFF